This T cell receptor beta chain was captured in a study of patients and donors after allogeneic stem cell transplantation. One entry per CDR3 protein, called by TCRdb with MiXCR from the RT-PCR reads. The table has hundreds of thousands of distinct CDR3 sequences, 16% seen once. This clonotype came up a few times. The CDR3 is 14 amino acids. The ends lost 7 bases at V and 5 bases at J; junction bases unmatched: 7. This chain links TRBV12-3 or TRBV12-4 with TRBJ1-1, with 10 bases matching TRBD1. The material sequenced was blood, either unsorted or a sorted T cell fraction (not recorded which). The TCR sequence derives from a human donor who was either an allogeneic HSCT recipient or a stem cell or donor lymphocyte infusion donor (not recorded which). It is not recorded whose cells these are; they may come from a transplant donor. The CDR3 protein is CASTDRGQVTEAFF. The CDR3 DNA follows: TGTGCCAGCACCGACAGGGGGCAAGTTACTGAAGCTTTCTTT.